A single sample is the source of the 21 T cell receptor beta chains below, sequenced in a study of blood T cells in healthy people across ages. A second 7 to 11 cycle PCR used barcoded and J-beta primers. One entry per CDR3 protein results from TCRdb running MiXCR on the 5' RACE reads. The sample has 750,000 to 950,000 distinct CDR3 sequences, roughly 25% seen once. In addition, the sample was reused for a study of T cells of mothers and their children.

Sequenced material: blood. The receptors were sampled from a boy under 18 in good health.

This clonotype has ten or more counts. The chain couples TRBV2 to TRBJ2-1; D remains ambiguous. The ends were cut back, 3 bases at V and 8 bases at J, with 11 bases in the middle. CDR1 and CDR2 from the germline V gene are SNHLY and FYNNEI. The CDR3 runs to 13 residues. The CDR3 DNA reads TGTGCCAGCAGTGACGGCAGTGTGGATGAGCAGTTCTTC. Translating gives CASSDGSVDEQFF.

This clonotype has a handful of counts. V usage is TRBV9 and J usage is TRBJ2-5; unclear D gene. The DNA end favors TRBJ2-1, so the J call may be wrong. Germline values: CDR1 SGDLS, CDR2 YYNGEE. CDR3 length equals 15 residues. CDR3 sequence reads: CASSVDPSVVNEQFF. DNA for the CDR3: TGTGCCAGCAGCGTAGACCCCAGCGTGGTGAATGAGCAGTTCTTC.

This clonotype appeared a few times. The chain uses TRBV7-2 and TRBJ2-7, with TRBD1 matching over 7 bases. The CDR3 loop spans 16 amino acids. Germline V gives CDR1 SGHTA, CDR2 FQGNSA. The V and J ends lost 1 base and 2 bases, in that order; junction bases with no gene match: 8. CDR3 sequence (DNA): TGTGCCAGCAGCTTAGATGTAACAGGGGTCCCCTACGAGCAGTACTTC. This gives the protein CASSLDVTGVPYEQYF.

This clonotype was detected only a few times. The V call is TRBV2, the J call TRBJ2-1; 14 nucleotides agree with TRBD2. This CDR3 comprises 15 residues. V shed 10 bases and J 7 bases; nucleotides not matched to a gene: 9. Germline lookup yields CDR1 SNHLY and CDR2 FYNNEI. The CDR3 protein is CATRRLAGGRNEQFF. CDR3 nucleotide sequence: TGTGCCACGAGAAGACTAGCGGGGGGGCGAAATGAGCAGTTCTTC.

This clonotype was picked up a small number of times. The chain employs TRBV4-1 and TRBJ2-1; D is uncertain. The closer fit of TRBJ2-7 to the DNA end suggests the J call may be wrong. The germline CDR1 and CDR2 sequences are MGHRA and YSYEKL. The CDR3 consists of 16 residues. This chain's CDR3 is CASSQDIPQPSYEQYF. CDR3 in DNA: TGCGCCAGCAGCCAAGATATCCCCCAACCCTCCTACGAGCAGTACTTC.

This clonotype was detected only once. The chain links TRBV15 to TRBJ2-2, with 7 bases aligning to TRBD1. In germline, CDR1 is LNHNV, CDR2 YYDKDF (reference sequence). V lost 1 base to trimming and J lost 4 bases; unmatched junction nucleotides: 9. This CDR3 has 17 amino acids. The CDR3 region is CATSRVHDRAGTGELFF. The CDR3 coding sequence is TGTGCCACCAGCAGAGTTCACGACAGGGCTGGCACCGGGGAGCTGTTTTTT.

This clonotype was detected many times. V is TRBV7-9 and J is TRBJ2-5; the D gene is possibly TRBD2 (5 bases). The ends were cut back, 1 base at V and 5 bases at J, with 14 bases in the middle. The germline CDR1 and CDR2 sequences are SEHNR and FQNEAQ (reference sequence). The CDR3 has 15 amino acids. This CDR3 is CASSLGAGPGETQYF. The CDR3 DNA follows: TGTGCCAGCAGCTTAGGGGCTGGACCGGGGGAGACCCAGTACTTC.

The chain couples TRBV5-1 to TRBJ2-7; the D gene is possibly TRBD2 (5 bases). Germline loops: CDR1 SGHRS, CDR2 YFSETQ. V lost 5 bases to trimming and J lost 6 bases, with 15 bases between them. The CDR3 sequence is 13 residues long. The CDR3 bases are TGCGCCAGCAGTTCAACCGGGGAACGCGAGCAGTACTTC. Translated: CASSSTGEREQYF.

Note on this clonotype: It is unclear where the CDR3 begins or ends on the DNA, so no DNA is shown, and the CDR3 is as TCRdb lists it. This chain connects TRBV5-1 to TRBJ2-7; no DNA check was done on the table's D call, TRBD1. Counting both end residues, the CDR3 totals 15 amino acids. Per the germline V gene, CDR1 is SGHRS and CDR2 is YFSETQ. The CDR3 loop reads CASSFGSGSSYEQYF.

The table lists this clonotype with a few counts. CDR3 coding DNA: TGTGCCATCAGCCCACAGCCTTCGGGGGAGCAGTACTTC. This gives the protein CAISPQPSGEQYF. The chain joins TRBV10-3 to TRBJ2-7; D is perhaps TRBD2 (5 bases). Germline V CDR1 and CDR2: ENHRY, SYGVKD. The CDR3 extends over 13 amino acids. With 6 bases removed from V and 7 bases from J, the gap between germline ends came to 16 bases.

In its sample, this clonotype was seen a few times. The CDR3 sequence is CASSPPTRQIWGGETQYF. CDR3 DNA: TGCGCCAGCAGCCCTCCCACTAGACAGATTTGGGGTGGGGAGACCCAGTACTTC. The genes are TRBV5-1 and TRBJ2-5; D possibly uses TRBD1 or TRBD2 (5 bases each). CDR1 is SGHRS and CDR2 is YFSETQ in the germline V gene. The CDR3 length is 18 residues. Trimming took 4 bases from V and 5 from J, leaving 27 bases between them.

V and J are TRBV7-6 and TRBJ1-6; D unresolved. Trimming removed 2 bases at V and 9 bases at J, with 17 bases between. The CDR3 runs to 16 residues. Per the germline V gene, CDR1 is SGHVS and CDR2 is FNYEAQ. The CDR3 nucleotides are TGTGCCAGCAGCTTAATGGCTTCTGGGAATGGTTCACCCCTCCACTTT. It specifies CASSLMASGNGSPLHF.

Turning to this clonotype: The junction departs from germline at one end; a sequencing error may be responsible. The chain carries TRBV20-1 and TRBJ1-1, with TRBD1 matching 9 bases. CDR3 length equals 15 residues. The germline CDR1 and CDR2 sequences are DFQATT and SNEGSKA (reference sequence). In DNA, the CDR3 is TGCAGTGCTAGATGGGACGGACAGGGGAACGCTGAAGCTTTCTTT. Its protein is CSARWDGQGNAEAFF.

This clonotype was seen a few times. The rearrangement uses TRBV20-1 and TRBJ2-3; D unresolved. With 6 bases removed from V and 9 bases from J, the gap between germline ends came to 4 bases. The CDR3 loop spans 8 amino acids. Per germline, CDR1 DFQATT and CDR2 SNEGSKA (reference sequence). In nucleotides, the CDR3 is TGCAGTGCAGGGACGCAGTATTTT. The encoded protein is CSAGTQYF.

The genes are TRBV30 and TRBJ2-4; 12 nucleotides line up with TRBD2. This CDR3 region has 15 residues. The germline CDR1 and CDR2 sequences are GTSNPN and SVGIG (reference sequence). V dropped 0 bases and J dropped 6; count of bases not matched to a gene: 3. This CDR3 is CAWSVLAGGSNIQYF. CDR3 nucleotides: TGTGCCTGGAGTGTACTAGCGGGGGGCTCAAACATTCAGTACTTC.

The chain links TRBV3-1 to TRBJ1-2; 8 bases fit TRBD1. The CDR3 is 15 residues long. J gave up 6 bases and V 6 bases, and 12 bases lay outside the gene matches. From germline, CDR1 is LGHDT and CDR2 YNNKEL (reference sequence). The CDR3 region is CASRPRDRSLDGYTF. CDR3 DNA: TGTGCCAGCAGGCCACGGGACAGGAGCCTAGATGGCTACACCTTC.

This rearrangement joins TRBV5-1 to TRBJ2-1; TRBD1 might be the D (6 bases). The DNA end favors TRBJ2-7, so the J call may be wrong. Germline V gene lookup returns CDR1 SGHRS and CDR2 YFSETQ. The CDR3 totals 17 residues. The DNA of the CDR3 is TGCGCCAGCAGCTTGACAGGGATCGGAATGGGGAGCTACGAGCAGTACTTC. This sequence encodes CASSLTGIGMGSYEQYF.

V is TRBV23-1 and J is TRBJ1-4; D is possibly TRBD1 (6 bases). TRBV23-1 has ORF status, its function being uncertain. Trimming shortened V by 4 bases and J by 10 bases, and 13 bases separated the two germline ends. The CDR3 spans 13 residues. The CDR3 DNA sequence: TGCGCCAGCAGTCGGGGGCTTTCAGGAAAACTGTTTTTT. It encodes CASSRGLSGKLFF.

The rearrangement links TRBV3-1 to TRBJ1-1; 11 nucleotides line up with TRBD1. V trimming: 5 bases; J trimming: 6 bases; junction bases outside the gene matches: 5. Germline V gene sequence: CDR1 LGHDT, CDR2 YNNKEL (reference sequence). This CDR3 is 14 amino acids long. The CDR3 DNA sequence: TGTGCCAGCAGCAGGGGACAGGGGGTATCTGAAGCTTTCTTT. This gives the protein CASSRGQGVSEAFF.

The chain combines TRBV7-9 with TRBJ2-1, with 7 positions matching TRBD1. Germline CDR1 is SEHNR and CDR2 is FQNEAQ (reference sequence). V was clipped by 4 bases and J by 6 bases; unmatched bases: 6. The CDR3 is 14 residues long. CDR3 residues: CASSSDRNVNEQFF. The CDR3 nucleotides read TGTGCCAGCAGCTCGGACAGGAATGTCAATGAGCAGTTCTTC.

The chain is built from TRBV5-1 and TRBJ2-7, with D unclear. This CDR3 is 13 amino acids long. Trimming took 1 base from V and 6 from J, leaving 11 bases between them. Germline V lookup: CDR1 SGHRS, CDR2 YFSETQ. This CDR3 reads CASSLNTDGEQYF. The CDR3 DNA follows: TGCGCCAGCAGCTTGAACACCGATGGCGAGCAGTACTTC.